These 30 T cell receptor beta chains came from one sample sequenced in a study of beta chain features in type 1 diabetes. Every isolated RNA sample was fully reverse transcribed, so sequencing captured expressed TCRB transcripts. Some clones are missing from TCRdb's copy, which holds only in-frame ones; the method was immunoSEQ multiplex PCR. The sample has roughly 300,000 clones; approximately 14% are singletons. The sequencing sample was made of central memory CD4+ T cells from blood. These receptors originate from a man aged 30 to 39 in good health.

The rearrangement links TRBV21-1 to TRBJ2-7; the table calls TRBD2, which could not be checked here. TRBV21-1 is described as a pseudogene. The CDR3 is 13 amino acids. CDR3 in amino acids: CASTTREAYEQYV. As DNA, the CDR3 is TGTGCCAGCACCACGAGGGAAGCGTACGAGCAGTACGTC.

The genes are TRBV6-5 and TRBJ2-1; tentative D call: TRBD2 (5 bases). The length of the CDR3 is 14 residues. Germline V gene lookup returns CDR1 MNHEY and CDR2 SVGAGI. The V end lost 7 bases, the J end lost 6 bases, and 16 bases lay between the germline ends. The CDR3 region is CASTNGPSLNEQFF. DNA for the CDR3: TGTGCCAGCACCAACGGGCCTAGCCTCAATGAGCAGTTCTTC.

The CDR3 is CASSEAGQQSSYEQYV. DNA of the CDR3: TGTGCCAGCAGTGAAGCGGGGCAGCAGAGCTCCTACGAGCAGTACGTC. The chain is built from TRBV2 and TRBJ2-7; D may be TRBD1 (5 bases). This CDR3 contains 16 residues. Trimming cost V 0 bases and J 0 bases, with 12 bases left between them. Germline V gene data show CDR1 as SNHLY and CDR2 as FYNNEI.

This clone has a count of ten or more. In nucleotides, the CDR3 is TGCGCCAGCAGCCACCCGACTAGCGGGGGGGATGAGCAGTTCTTC. Encoded protein: CASSHPTSGGDEQFF. The chain recombines TRBV4-1 with TRBJ2-1; 14 nucleotides line up with TRBD2. Germline V CDR1 and CDR2: MGHRA, YSYEKL. J gave up 8 bases and V 3 bases, and 3 bases lay outside the gene matches. The CDR3 is made up of 15 amino acids.

As for this clone: The same CDR3 arises from other DNA sequences in this sample as well. The V and J genes are TRBV6-1 and TRBJ1-5, with D possibly being TRBD1 (5 bases). The CDR3 length is 15 residues. Germline CDR1 and CDR2: MNHNS and SASEGT. Between the trimmed V and J ends, which lost 4 bases and 3 bases, there was a span of 13 bases. As DNA, the CDR3 is TGTGCCAGCAGTGCAAGTCGAGGGGACAATCAGCCCCAGCATTTT. Encoded protein: CASSASRGDNQPQHF.

The V and J genes are TRBV28 and TRBJ2-1; the match to TRBD2 covers 11 bases. Germline CDR1 and CDR2: MDHEN and SYDVKM. The CDR3 is made up of 14 amino acids. The V segment lost 8 bases and the J segment 3 bases; nucleotides outside the gene matches: 3. CDR3 protein: CASGLAGGYNEQFF. CDR3 coding DNA: TGTGCCAGCGGCCTAGCGGGAGGCTACAATGAGCAGTTCTTC.

The table lists this clone with a few counts. The chain is built from TRBV4-3 and TRBJ2-5; possible D gene TRBD2, 7 bases. Germline V gives CDR1 LGHNA, CDR2 YSLEER. The CDR3 runs 15 residues. The V end lost 1 base, the J end lost 3 bases, and 12 bases lay between the germline ends. CDR3 protein: CASSQVGGAEETQYF. CDR3 in DNA: TGCGCCAGCAGCCAAGTGGGGGGGGCCGAAGAGACCCAGTACTTC.

This clone was observed a few times. The chain has TRBV5-4 and TRBJ2-3, with a weak D call TRBD1 (6 bases). The CDR3 loop spans 15 amino acids. Deletions cut 0 bases from V and 4 bases from J, with 12 bases between. The germline V gene encodes CDR1 SGHNT and CDR2 YYREEE (reference sequence). CDR3 in amino acids: CASSLVQGAADTQYF. DNA for the CDR3: TGTGCCAGCAGCTTGGTACAGGGCGCGGCAGATACGCAGTATTTT.

DNA of the CDR3: TGTGCCAGCATGGGGAATTTGAACACTGAAGCTTTCTTT. Encoded protein: CASMGNLNTEAFF. The chain carries TRBV6-5 and TRBJ1-1, with D uncertain. Germline CDR1 reads MNHEY; CDR2 reads SVGAGI. The CDR3 spans 13 residues. Trimming pared 7 bases from V and 0 bases from J, leaving 9 bases between.

The chain is built from TRBV7-2 and TRBJ1-2, with unresolved D. Germline CDR1 is SGHTA and CDR2 is FQGNSA. The V end lost 5 bases, the J end lost 4 bases, and 5 bases lay between the germline ends. The CDR3 runs to 11 residues. The CDR3 here is CASSQSYGYTF. The DNA of the CDR3 is TGTGCCAGCAGCCAAAGCTATGGCTACACCTTC.

The CDR3 here is CASSEAVRQPQHF. CDR3 coding DNA: TGTGCCAGCAGTGAAGCGGTTCGGCAGCCCCAGCATTTT. V usage is TRBV2 and J usage is TRBJ1-5; D gene uncertain. The V gene's germline CDR1 is SNHLY and CDR2 FYNNEI. This CDR3 spans 13 amino acids. V lost 0 bases and J lost 7, with 7 bases in between.

This chain joins TRBV6-5 and TRBJ2-1; 13 positions agree with TRBD2. Germline loops: CDR1 MNHEY, CDR2 SVGAGI. Losses at the gene ends were 6 bases for V and 9 bases for J; bases not matched to a gene: 5. The CDR3 is 14 amino acids. The CDR3 loop reads CASSRLAGGSEQFF. The CDR3 region has the DNA TGTGCCAGCAGCAGACTAGCGGGGGGATCTGAGCAGTTCTTC.

This chain joins TRBV25-1 and TRBJ1-1; 7 bases are a match to TRBD1. J was trimmed by 5 bases and V by 8 bases; bases with no gene match: 2. Germline lookup yields CDR1 MGHDK and CDR2 SYGVNS. The CDR3 loop spans 11 amino acids. CDR3 coding DNA: TGTGCCAGCCAGGGGGGGACTGAAGCTTTCTTT. Its translation: CASQGGTEAFF. Full variable domain (rest looked up from reference TRBV25-1 and TRBJ1-1): EADIYQTPRYLVIGTGKKITLECSQTMGHDKMYWYQQDPGMELHLIHYSYGVNSTEKGDLSSESTVSRIRTEHFPLTLESARPSHTSQYLCASQGGTEAFFGQGTRLTVV.

The chain has TRBV11-1 and TRBJ2-3; possibly TRBD2 for D (6 bases). The CDR3 covers 17 residues. Trimming left V 5 bases short and J 1 base short, with 19 bases between. Germline V gene lookup returns CDR1 SGHAT and CDR2 FQDESV (reference sequence). Here the CDR3 reads CASSEGRGVRRTDTQYF. For the CDR3, the DNA is TGTGCCAGCAGCGAAGGGCGGGGAGTTCGGCGCACAGATACGCAGTATTTT.

This clone was recorded at least ten times. The chain employs TRBV27 and TRBJ1-2; D unresolved. The CDR3 loop spans 13 amino acids. Germline lookup yields CDR1 MNHEY and CDR2 SMNVEV (reference sequence). Trimming pared 7 bases from V and 8 bases from J, leaving 17 bases between. The CDR3 sequence is CASTRDRTAGYTF. The CDR3 bases are TGTGCCAGCACCCGGGATCGCACCGCGGGCTACACCTTC.

In its sample, this clone was seen a few times. The rearrangement uses TRBV5-6 and TRBJ2-3; D gene ambiguous. Trimming left V 0 bases short and J 2 bases short, with 4 bases between. The germline CDR1 and CDR2 sequences are SGHDT and YYEEEE. The CDR3 consists of 13 residues. CDR3 sequence (DNA): TGTGCCAGCAGCTTGGGGGACACAGATACGCAGTATTTT. It encodes CASSLGDTDTQYF.

This clone was detected only a few times. The chain combines TRBV2 with TRBJ1-2, with TRBD1 as a possible D gene (5 bases). V was trimmed by 2 bases and J by 7 bases, leaving 17 bases between them. The germline CDR1 and CDR2 sequences are SNHLY and FYNNEI. The CDR3 extends over 15 amino acids. CDR3 amino acids: CASSESSGFIRGYTF. CDR3 in DNA: TGTGCCAGCAGTGAATCTTCAGGGTTTATCCGTGGCTACACCTTC.

The V and J genes are TRBV9 and TRBJ2-3; the match to TRBD1 covers 7 bases. The CDR3 totals 15 residues. Losses at the gene ends were 0 bases for V and 3 bases for J; bases not matched to a gene: 4. The V gene's germline CDR1 is SGDLS and CDR2 YYNGEE. CDR3 in DNA: TGTGCCAGCAGCGTAGAGGGGGCTAAGACAGATACGCAGTATTTT. Translating it yields CASSVEGAKTDTQYF.

This clone occurred once. The rearrangement links TRBV7-9 to TRBJ2-7, with D possibly being TRBD1 or TRBD2 (5 bases each). V was pared by 5 bases and J by 0 bases, with 17 bases between. The CDR3 is 16 amino acids. Germline CDR1 SEHNR, CDR2 FQNEAQ (reference sequence). CDR3 residues: CASSPRGRARSYEQYF. CDR3 DNA: TGTGCCAGCAGCCCACGGGGCAGGGCCCGCTCCTACGAGCAGTACTTC.

Only a few counts were recorded for this clone. The chain joins TRBV6-1 to TRBJ2-5; D is undetermined. This CDR3 contains 14 residues. Between the trimmed V and J ends, which lost 2 bases and 2 bases, there was a span of 9 bases. Germline V CDR1 and CDR2: MNHNS, SASEGT. The CDR3 region is CASSELNKQETQYF. DNA of the CDR3: TGTGCCAGCAGTGAATTGAACAAGCAAGAGACCCAGTACTTC.

The chain joins TRBV7-2 to TRBJ1-4, with D perhaps TRBD1 (5 bases). The CDR3 has 14 residues. The V end was cut by 1 base, the J end by 5 bases, with 8 bases between. Looked up from germline, CDR1 is SGHTA and CDR2 is FQGNSA. The DNA for the CDR3 is TGTGCCAGCAGCTTAGTCTGGGGCAATGAAAAACTGTTTTTT. The encoded protein is CASSLVWGNEKLFF.

This clone was counted only a few times. The chain recombines TRBV14 with TRBJ1-2; D is undetermined. The length of the CDR3 is 12 residues. V was clipped by 0 bases and J by 10 bases, with 9 bases between them. Looked up from germline, CDR1 is SGHDN and CDR2 is FVKESK. DNA for the CDR3: TGTGCCAGCAGCCAAGAAAGACGGACCTACACCTTC. Translation gives CASSQERRTYTF.

The chain uses TRBV7-6 and TRBJ2-7, with 7 bases aligning to TRBD1. J lost 6 bases, V lost 1 base, and 3 bases had no gene match. Germline CDR1 reads SGHVS; CDR2 reads FNYEAQ. This CDR3 region has 13 residues. The DNA of the CDR3 is TGTGCCAGCAGCTTAGGGACAGGTGGCGAGCAGTACGTC. Its protein product is CASSLGTGGEQYV.

This chain joins TRBV6-5 and TRBJ1-5; D is uncertain. CDR1 and CDR2 from the germline V gene are MNHEY and SVGAGI. CDR3 length: 14 amino acids. The V end lost 9 bases, the J end lost 6 bases, and 18 bases lay between the germline ends. The CDR3 spells CASTRDRGFQPQHF. CDR3 nucleotides: TGTGCCAGTACGCGGGATCGGGGATTTCAGCCCCAGCATTTT.

CDR3 residues: CAWSRRDPTEAFF. In DNA form, the CDR3 reads TGTGCCTGGAGCCGACGGGACCCGACTGAAGCTTTCTTT. V usage is TRBV30 and J usage is TRBJ1-1, with D tentatively TRBD1 (5 bases). Germline values: CDR1 GTSNPN, CDR2 SVGIG (reference sequence). The germline V and J ends were trimmed by 3 bases and 5 bases, with 13 bases remaining between them. The CDR3 is 13 amino acids.

This clone came up a few times. V is TRBV18 and J is TRBJ1-3; D not resolved. The V gene lost 8 bases and the J gene lost 1 base, with 15 bases spanning the gap. This CDR3 is built from 15 residues. CDR1 is KGHSH and CDR2 is LQKENI in the germline V gene. The CDR3 loop is CASGEAWLSGNTIYF. CDR3 nucleotide sequence: TGTGCCAGCGGAGAGGCATGGCTGTCTGGAAACACCATATATTTT.

The sample holds a few counts of this clone. This chain connects TRBV10-3 to TRBJ1-4; D uncertain. V dropped 0 bases and J dropped 8 bases, with 10 bases sitting between them. Germline values: CDR1 ENHRY, CDR2 SYGVKD. This CDR3 is 14 amino acids long. CDR3 sequence (DNA): TGTGCCATCAGTGAGTCCGGCCCGGGGGAAAAACTGTTTTTT. It codes for CAISESGPGEKLFF.

This clone appeared a few times. The chain recombines TRBV9 with TRBJ1-5, with D tentatively TRBD1 (5 bases). Looked up from germline, CDR1 is SGDLS and CDR2 is YYNGEE. Trimming cost V 7 bases and J 0 bases, with 11 bases left between them. This CDR3 spans 14 amino acids. CDR3 loop: CASSRDHSNQPQHF. CDR3 sequence (DNA): TGTGCCAGCTCACGGGACCATAGCAATCAGCCCCAGCATTTT.

This rearrangement joins TRBV5-1 to TRBJ1-2; D call uncertain. Per the germline V gene, CDR1 is SGHRS and CDR2 is YFSETQ. This CDR3 has 13 residues. Trimming took 1 base from V and 4 from J, leaving 8 bases between them. This CDR3 is CASSLTASYGYTF. The CDR3 DNA reads as TGCGCCAGCAGCTTGACAGCCTCCTATGGCTACACCTTC.

This clone showed up just a few times. The J gene is TRBJ2-1, the V gene TRBV19; TRBD2 matches 9 bases. CDR1 and CDR2 (germline): LNHDA, SQIVND (reference sequence). This CDR3 has 15 amino acids. V was clipped by 3 bases and J by 7 bases; unmatched bases: 7. The CDR3 is CASSMPSGISNEQFF. The CDR3 DNA reads TGTGCCAGTAGTATGCCTAGCGGGATATCAAATGAGCAGTTCTTC.